Following are 18 T cell receptor beta chains from one sample sequenced in a study of hypomethylating agent response in myelodysplastic syndrome. The assay was immunoSEQ multiplex PCR, and TCRdb's table has in-frame clones only and misses some. Here the sample spans more than 4,500 clones, 85% to 90% being singletons. The material sequenced was bone marrow, taken before or after starting hypomethylating agent treatment for myelodysplastic syndrome (not recorded which). The receptors shown here come from a human donor with myelodysplastic syndrome.

Comment on this clone: It differs at one base from a far larger clone, so likely a read error. Additional DNA sequences in this sample encode the identical CDR3. This chain uses TRBV4-1 with TRBJ1-1; 9 nucleotides align to TRBD1. Germline assignment: CDR1 MGHRA and CDR2 YSYEKL. The V and J ends lost 4 bases and 7 bases, in that order; junction bases with no gene match: 7. This CDR3 spans 14 amino acids. CDR3 DNA sequence: TGCGCCAGCAGCCCGACAGGGGGGCGAGATGAAGCTTTCTTT. Protein sequence: CASSPTGGRDEAFF.

The chain has TRBV6-1 and TRBJ1-3; 8 bases fit TRBD1. The CDR3 length is 15 residues. V lost 4 bases, J lost 11 bases, and 13 bases stayed unmatched. Germline assignment: CDR1 MNHNS and CDR2 SASEGT. DNA of the CDR3: TGTGCCAGCAGTGTGCAGGGGGCACTTAAGAGGGCCATATATTTT. Translation gives CASSVQGALKRAIYF.

This clone was seen a handful of times. J is TRBJ2-7 and V is TRBV7-9, with 11 positions matching TRBD2. The CDR3 has 17 amino acids. Germline V gene sequence: CDR1 SEHNR, CDR2 FQNEAQ (reference sequence). Germline trimming cut 1 base from V and 3 bases from J; bases unmatched to any gene: 8. In DNA form, the CDR3 reads TGTGCCAGCAGCTTAGTCCTTTTAGCGGGAGGGATCTACGAGCAGTACTTC. Translating gives CASSLVLLAGGIYEQYF.

V gene TRBV30 combines with J gene TRBJ1-1, with 7 bases identical to TRBD1. V trimming: 2 bases; J trimming: 3 bases; junction bases outside the gene matches: 3. The germline V gene encodes CDR1 GTSNPN and CDR2 SVGIG (reference sequence). The length of the CDR3 is 13 residues. The CDR3 is CAWSSRGDTEAFF. Written as DNA, the CDR3 is TGTGCCTGGAGTTCCAGGGGGGACACTGAAGCTTTCTTT.

The chain has TRBV7-2 and TRBJ1-2; no reliable D call. The CDR3 runs to 15 residues. The V end was cut by 1 base, the J end by 5 bases, with 14 bases between. Germline V gene data show CDR1 as SGHTA and CDR2 as FQGNSA. In nucleotides, the CDR3 is TGTGCCAGCAGCTTAGGGCCGGTGACCAGTTATGGCTACACCTTC. Its translation: CASSLGPVTSYGYTF.

The CDR3 region has the DNA TGTGCCAGCAGCCCGGTGGATCAGCCCCAGCATTTT. It is translated as CASSPVDQPQHF. The V and J genes are TRBV7-4 and TRBJ1-5; D is ambiguous. CDR1 and CDR2 from the germline V gene are SGHVT and SQSDAQ. The ends were cut back, 5 bases at V and 5 bases at J, with 7 bases in the middle. CDR3 size: 12 residues.

The chain has TRBV5-4 and TRBJ2-2; 11 bases line up with TRBD2. This CDR3 is 15 amino acids long. Germline assignment: CDR1 SGHNT and CDR2 YYREEE (reference sequence). The ends lost 5 bases at V and 3 bases at J; junction bases unmatched: 3. In nucleotides, the CDR3 is TGTGCCAGCAGGCCTAGCGGGGGGTACACCGGGGAGCTGTTTTTT. This encodes CASRPSGGYTGELFF.

The chain employs TRBV5-1 and TRBJ2-5; TRBD1 matches 8 bases. The CDR3 length is 13 residues. Germline lookup yields CDR1 SGHRS and CDR2 YFSETQ. Germline trimming cut 4 bases from V and 4 bases from J; bases unmatched to any gene: 3. CDR3 DNA sequence: TGCGCCAGCAGCCAGGGGGCTCGAGAGACCCAGTACTTC. Translating it yields CASSQGARETQYF.

This clone was seen once. In nucleotides, the CDR3 is TGCGCCAGCAGCCCGGGCCAGAATTGGAGTAATGAAAAACTGTTTTTT. This encodes CASSPGQNWSNEKLFF. The chain recombines TRBV5-1 with TRBJ1-4; D is unclear. The CDR3 consists of 16 residues. Trimming took 4 bases from V and 4 from J, leaving 17 bases between them. Germline V gene lookup returns CDR1 SGHRS and CDR2 YFSETQ. Together with reference TRBV5-1 and TRBJ1-4, the CDR3 gives the full variable domain: KAGVTQTPRYLIKTRGQQVTLSCSPISGHRSVSWYQQTPGQGLQFLFEYFSETQRNKGNFPGRFSGRQFSNSRSEMNVSTLELGDSALYLCASSPGQNWSNEKLFFGSGTQLSVL.

The V and J genes are TRBV5-1 and TRBJ2-5; D gene ambiguous. The CDR3 is 14 amino acids. Germline V gene data show CDR1 as SGHRS and CDR2 as YFSETQ. With 2 bases removed from V and 7 bases from J, the gap between germline ends came to 15 bases. The CDR3 is CASSLIESVGTQYF. DNA for the CDR3: TGCGCCAGCAGCTTAATCGAAAGTGTTGGGACCCAGTACTTC.

The V and J genes are TRBV4-2 and TRBJ2-7, with 10 bases lining up with TRBD2. CDR3 length: 13 amino acids. CDR1 is LGHNA, CDR2 YNFKEQ, per germline. V lost 5 bases, J lost 6 bases, and 4 bases stayed unmatched. DNA for the CDR3: TGTGCCAGCAGCTTTTGGACTAGCGGCGAGCAGTACTTC. This gives the protein CASSFWTSGEQYF.

This clone was seen only once. The chain employs TRBV2 and TRBJ1-2; no definite D call. Per the germline V gene, CDR1 is SNHLY and CDR2 is FYNNEI. CDR3 length equals 15 residues. Trimming shortened V by 7 bases and J by 4 bases, and 19 bases separated the two germline ends. DNA for the CDR3: TGTGCCAGCACGGTTAGAGGGAGGTCGAGCTATGGCTACACCTTC. Amino acids: CASTVRGRSSYGYTF.

This clone was seen only a few times. CDR3 coding DNA: TGTGCCAGCAGTGACTCCCAGGTATCGGGGGAGCTGTTTTTT. The encoded protein is CASSDSQVSGELFF. V and J are TRBV6-4 and TRBJ2-2, with no clear D. The ends were cut back, 0 bases at V and 8 bases at J, with 10 bases in the middle. The CDR3 contains 14 residues. Per the germline V gene, CDR1 is MRHNA and CDR2 is SNTAGT.

The rearrangement uses TRBV7-2 and TRBJ2-5; D gene uncertain. CDR1 is SGHTA, CDR2 FQGNSA, per germline. Trimming took off 4 bases at V and 4 bases at J, with 10 bases between the two ends. CDR3 length: 13 amino acids. In DNA form, the CDR3 reads TGTGCCAGCAGCTCTAGGGTATCAGAGACCCAGTACTTC. Encoded protein: CASSSRVSETQYF.

V is TRBV7-3 and J is TRBJ2-3; D remains ambiguous. The germline V gene encodes CDR1 SGHTA and CDR2 FQGTGA. V shed 2 bases and J shed 5 bases, with 8 bases lying between them. CDR3 length equals 13 residues. CDR3 DNA: TGTGCCAGCAGCTTATCGGTTATAGATACGCAGTATTTT. Protein product: CASSLSVIDTQYF.

The chain joins TRBV5-1 to TRBJ1-1, with D possibly TRBD1 on 5 matching bases. The ends were cut back, 4 bases at V and 8 bases at J, with 15 bases in the middle. The CDR3 sequence is 13 residues long. Looked up from germline, CDR1 is SGHRS and CDR2 is YFSETQ. The CDR3 sequence: CASSLMVGGEAFF. CDR3 nucleotides: TGCGCCAGCAGCCTCATGGTGGGGGGAGAAGCTTTCTTT.

The chain has TRBV10-3 and TRBJ1-3; D ambiguous. Germline-derived CDR1 and CDR2 are ENHRY and SYGVKD. Deletions cut 6 bases from V and 6 bases from J, with 12 bases between. This CDR3 is built from 13 residues. The CDR3 here is CAIRDLGENTIYF. CDR3 nucleotides: TGTGCCATCAGGGACCTGGGAGAAAACACCATATATTTT.

V and J are TRBV2 and TRBJ1-2, with no clear D. This CDR3 has 15 amino acids. Per germline, CDR1 SNHLY and CDR2 FYNNEI. V gave up 4 bases and J gave up 8 bases, with 20 bases separating them. The CDR3 spells CASSALGVESAGYTF. The CDR3 coding sequence is TGTGCCAGCAGTGCACTTGGGGTCGAGAGTGCGGGCTACACCTTC.